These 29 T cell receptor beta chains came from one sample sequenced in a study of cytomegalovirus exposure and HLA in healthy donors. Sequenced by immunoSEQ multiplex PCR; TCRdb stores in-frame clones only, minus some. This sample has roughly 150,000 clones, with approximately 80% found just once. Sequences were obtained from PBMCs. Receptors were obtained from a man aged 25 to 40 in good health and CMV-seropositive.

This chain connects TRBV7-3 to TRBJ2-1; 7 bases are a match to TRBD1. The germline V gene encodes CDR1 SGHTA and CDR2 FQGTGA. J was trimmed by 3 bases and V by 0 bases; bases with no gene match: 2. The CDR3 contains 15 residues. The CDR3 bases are TGTGCCAGCAGCTTAACACGGGACAGCTACAATGAGCAGTTCTTC. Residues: CASSLTRDSYNEQFF.

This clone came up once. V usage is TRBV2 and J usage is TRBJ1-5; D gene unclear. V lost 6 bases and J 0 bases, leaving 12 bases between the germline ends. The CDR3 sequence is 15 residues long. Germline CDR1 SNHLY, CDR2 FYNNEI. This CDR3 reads CASSLQDLSNQPQHF. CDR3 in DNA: TGTGCCAGCAGCCTTCAGGATCTTAGCAATCAGCCCCAGCATTTT.

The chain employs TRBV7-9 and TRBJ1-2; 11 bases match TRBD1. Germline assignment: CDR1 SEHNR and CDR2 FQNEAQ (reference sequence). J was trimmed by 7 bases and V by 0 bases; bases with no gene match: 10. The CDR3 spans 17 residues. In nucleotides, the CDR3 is TGTGCCAGCAGCTTAGCCCTGGACAGGGGGCGTAAAGGTGGCTACACCTTC. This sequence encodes CASSLALDRGRKGGYTF.

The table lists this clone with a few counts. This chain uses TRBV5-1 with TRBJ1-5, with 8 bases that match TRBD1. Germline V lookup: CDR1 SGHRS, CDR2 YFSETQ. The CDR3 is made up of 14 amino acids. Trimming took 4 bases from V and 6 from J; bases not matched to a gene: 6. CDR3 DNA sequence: TGCGCCAGCAGCACTGGACAGGGTGGTCAGCCCCAGCATTTT. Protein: CASSTGQGGQPQHF. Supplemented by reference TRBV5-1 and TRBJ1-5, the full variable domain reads KAGVTQTPRYLIKTRGQQVTLSCSPISGHRSVSWYQQTPGQGLQFLFEYFSETQRNKGNFPGRFSGRQFSNSRSEMNVSTLELGDSALYLCASSTGQGGQPQHFGDGTRLSIL.

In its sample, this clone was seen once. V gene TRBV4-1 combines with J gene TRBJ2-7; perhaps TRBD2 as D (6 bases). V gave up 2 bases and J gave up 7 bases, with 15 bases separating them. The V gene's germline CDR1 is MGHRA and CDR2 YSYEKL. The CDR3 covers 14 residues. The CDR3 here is CASSQPRERGEQYF. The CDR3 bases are TGCGCCAGCAGCCAACCCCGGGAACGGGGGGAGCAGTACTTC.

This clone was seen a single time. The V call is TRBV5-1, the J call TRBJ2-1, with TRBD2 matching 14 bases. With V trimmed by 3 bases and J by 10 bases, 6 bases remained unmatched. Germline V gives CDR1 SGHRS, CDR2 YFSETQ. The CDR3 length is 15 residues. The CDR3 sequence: CASSSGLAGVGEQFF. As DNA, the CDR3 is TGCGCCAGCAGCTCGGGACTAGCGGGAGTCGGGGAGCAGTTCTTC.

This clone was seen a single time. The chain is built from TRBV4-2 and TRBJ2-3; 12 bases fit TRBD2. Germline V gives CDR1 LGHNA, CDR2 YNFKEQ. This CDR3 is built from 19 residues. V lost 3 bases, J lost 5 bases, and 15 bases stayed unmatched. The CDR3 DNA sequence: TGTGCCAGCAGCCAGGCCGGGACTAGCGGGTCCTTGACCGGAGATACGCAGTATTTT. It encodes CASSQAGTSGSLTGDTQYF.

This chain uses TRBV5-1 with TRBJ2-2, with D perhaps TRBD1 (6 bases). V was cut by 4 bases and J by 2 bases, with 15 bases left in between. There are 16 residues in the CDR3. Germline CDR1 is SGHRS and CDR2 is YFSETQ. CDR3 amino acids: CASSAGQTVNTGELFF. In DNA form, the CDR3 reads TGCGCCAGCAGCGCCGGACAGACTGTTAACACCGGGGAGCTGTTTTTT.

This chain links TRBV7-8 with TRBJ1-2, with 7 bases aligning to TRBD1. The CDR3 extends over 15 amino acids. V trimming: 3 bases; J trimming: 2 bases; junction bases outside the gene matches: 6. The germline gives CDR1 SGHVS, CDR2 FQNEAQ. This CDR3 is CASSFWTGENYGYTF. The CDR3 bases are TGTGCCAGCAGCTTTTGGACAGGAGAAAACTATGGCTACACCTTC. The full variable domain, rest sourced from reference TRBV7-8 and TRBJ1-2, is GAGVSQSPRYKVAKRGQDVALRCDPISGHVSLFWYQQALGQGPEFLTYFQNEAQLDKSGLPSDRFFAERPEGSVSTLKIQRTQQEDSAVYLCASSFWTGENYGYTFGSGTRLTVV.

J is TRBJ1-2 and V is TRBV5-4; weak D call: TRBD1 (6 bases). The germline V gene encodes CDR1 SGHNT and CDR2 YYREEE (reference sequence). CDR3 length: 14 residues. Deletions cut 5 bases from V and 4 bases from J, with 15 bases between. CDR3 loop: CASSPDRGGYGYTF. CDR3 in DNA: TGTGCCAGCAGTCCGGACAGAGGAGGCTATGGCTACACCTTC.

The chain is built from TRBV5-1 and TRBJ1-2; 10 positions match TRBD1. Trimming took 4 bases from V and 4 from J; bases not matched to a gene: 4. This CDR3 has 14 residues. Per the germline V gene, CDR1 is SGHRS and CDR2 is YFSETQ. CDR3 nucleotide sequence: TGCGCCAGCAGCGCCGGGACAGGGGCCTATGGCTACACCTTC. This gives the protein CASSAGTGAYGYTF.

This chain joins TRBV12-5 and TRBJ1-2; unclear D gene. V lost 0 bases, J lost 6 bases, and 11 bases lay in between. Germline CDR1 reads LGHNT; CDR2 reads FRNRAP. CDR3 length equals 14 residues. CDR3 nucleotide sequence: TGTGCTAGTGGTTTGGTAGTGGAGACCGATGGCTACACCTTC. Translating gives CASGLVVETDGYTF.

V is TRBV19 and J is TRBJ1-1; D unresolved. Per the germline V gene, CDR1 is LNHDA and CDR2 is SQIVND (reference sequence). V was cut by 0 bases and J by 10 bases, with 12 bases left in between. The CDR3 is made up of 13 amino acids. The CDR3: CASSIDPLVSAFF. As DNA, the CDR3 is TGTGCCAGTAGTATAGATCCCCTCGTGTCAGCTTTCTTT.

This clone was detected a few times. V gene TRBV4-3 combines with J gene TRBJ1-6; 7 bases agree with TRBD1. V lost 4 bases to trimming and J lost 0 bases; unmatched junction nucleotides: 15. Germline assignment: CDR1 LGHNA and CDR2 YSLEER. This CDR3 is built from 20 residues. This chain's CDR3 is CASSPRAPSTGSSYNSPLHF. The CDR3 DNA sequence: TGCGCCAGCAGCCCCCGGGCCCCCTCGACAGGGAGCTCCTATAATTCACCCCTCCACTTT.

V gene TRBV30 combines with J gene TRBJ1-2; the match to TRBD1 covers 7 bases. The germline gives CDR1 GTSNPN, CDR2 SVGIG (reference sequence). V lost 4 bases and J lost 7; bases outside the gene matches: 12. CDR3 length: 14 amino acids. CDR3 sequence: CAWTIIQGMGGYTF. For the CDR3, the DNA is TGTGCCTGGACCATAATACAGGGGATGGGTGGCTACACCTTC.

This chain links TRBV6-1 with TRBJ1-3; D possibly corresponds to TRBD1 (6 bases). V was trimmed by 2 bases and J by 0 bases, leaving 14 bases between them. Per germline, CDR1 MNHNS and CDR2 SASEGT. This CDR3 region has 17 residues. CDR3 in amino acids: CASSEWDTGFSGNTIYF. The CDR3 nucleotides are TGTGCCAGCAGTGAATGGGATACAGGGTTCTCTGGAAACACCATATATTTT.

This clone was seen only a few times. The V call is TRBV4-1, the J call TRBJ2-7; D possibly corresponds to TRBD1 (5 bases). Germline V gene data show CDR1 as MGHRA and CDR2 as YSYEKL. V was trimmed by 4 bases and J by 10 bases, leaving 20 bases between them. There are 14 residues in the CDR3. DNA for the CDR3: TGCGCCAGCAGCCCCCTTCTGGGGCCATTCCCTCAGTACTTC. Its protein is CASSPLLGPFPQYF.

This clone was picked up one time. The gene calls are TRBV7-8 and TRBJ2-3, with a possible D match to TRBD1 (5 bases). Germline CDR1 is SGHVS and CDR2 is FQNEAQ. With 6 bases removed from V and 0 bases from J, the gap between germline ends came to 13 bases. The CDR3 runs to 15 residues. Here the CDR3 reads CASRRRQSSTDTQYF. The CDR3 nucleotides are TGTGCCAGCAGACGCCGACAGTCTAGCACAGATACGCAGTATTTT.

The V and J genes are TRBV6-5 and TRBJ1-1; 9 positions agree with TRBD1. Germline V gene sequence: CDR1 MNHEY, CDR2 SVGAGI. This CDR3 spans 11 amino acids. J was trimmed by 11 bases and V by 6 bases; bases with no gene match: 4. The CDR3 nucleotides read TGTGCCAGCAGGCGGGACAGGGAGGCTTTCTTT. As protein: CASRRDREAFF.

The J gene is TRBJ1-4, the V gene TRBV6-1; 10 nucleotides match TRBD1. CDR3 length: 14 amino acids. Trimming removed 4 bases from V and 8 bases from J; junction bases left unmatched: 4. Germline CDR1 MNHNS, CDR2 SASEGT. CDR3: CASSGDRGGEKLFF. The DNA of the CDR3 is TGTGCCAGCAGTGGGGACAGGGGCGGAGAAAAACTGTTTTTT.

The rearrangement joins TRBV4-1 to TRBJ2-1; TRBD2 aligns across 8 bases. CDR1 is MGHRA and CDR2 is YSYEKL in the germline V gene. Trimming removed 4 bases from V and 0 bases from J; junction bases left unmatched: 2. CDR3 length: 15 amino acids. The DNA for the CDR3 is TGCGCCAGCAGCCTGCGGGGGGTCTCCTACAATGAGCAGTTCTTC. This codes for CASSLRGVSYNEQFF.

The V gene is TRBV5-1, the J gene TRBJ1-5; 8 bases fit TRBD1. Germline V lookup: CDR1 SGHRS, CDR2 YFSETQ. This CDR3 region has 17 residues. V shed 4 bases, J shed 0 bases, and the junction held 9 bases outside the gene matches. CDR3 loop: CASSPGTGQLSNQPQHF. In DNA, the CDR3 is TGCGCCAGCAGCCCCGGGACAGGCCAACTTAGCAATCAGCCCCAGCATTTT.

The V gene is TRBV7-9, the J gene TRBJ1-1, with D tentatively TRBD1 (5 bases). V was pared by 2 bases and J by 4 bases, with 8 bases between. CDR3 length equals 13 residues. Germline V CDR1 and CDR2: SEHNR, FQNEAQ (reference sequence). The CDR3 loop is CASSLLGLTEAFF. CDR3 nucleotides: TGTGCCAGCAGCTTACTGGGGCTCACTGAAGCTTTCTTT.

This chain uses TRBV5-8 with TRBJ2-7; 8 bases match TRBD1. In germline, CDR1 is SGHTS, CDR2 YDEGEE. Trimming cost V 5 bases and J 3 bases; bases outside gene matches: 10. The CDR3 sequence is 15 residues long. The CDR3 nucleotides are TGTGCCAGCAGATCAGGACAGGGCCCGATCTACGAGCAGTACTTC. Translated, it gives CASRSGQGPIYEQYF.

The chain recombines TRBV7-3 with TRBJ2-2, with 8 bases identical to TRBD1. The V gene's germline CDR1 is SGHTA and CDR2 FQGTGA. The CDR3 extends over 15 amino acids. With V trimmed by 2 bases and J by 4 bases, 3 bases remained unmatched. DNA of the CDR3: TGTGCCAGCAGCTTAGGACAGGGTGGCACCGGGGAGCTGTTTTTT. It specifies CASSLGQGGTGELFF.

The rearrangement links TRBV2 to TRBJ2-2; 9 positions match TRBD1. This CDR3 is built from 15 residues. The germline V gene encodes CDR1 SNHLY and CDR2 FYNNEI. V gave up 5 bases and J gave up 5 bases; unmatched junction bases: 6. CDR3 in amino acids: CASSYRGLETGELFF. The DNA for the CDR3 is TGTGCCAGCAGTTACAGGGGGCTTGAGACCGGGGAGCTGTTTTTT.

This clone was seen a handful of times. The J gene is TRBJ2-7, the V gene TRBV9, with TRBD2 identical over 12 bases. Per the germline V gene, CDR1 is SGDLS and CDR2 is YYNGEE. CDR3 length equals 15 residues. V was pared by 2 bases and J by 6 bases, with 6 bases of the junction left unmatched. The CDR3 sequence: CASSVLAGGPGEQYF. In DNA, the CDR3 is TGTGCCAGCAGCGTCCTAGCGGGAGGGCCGGGCGAGCAGTACTTC.

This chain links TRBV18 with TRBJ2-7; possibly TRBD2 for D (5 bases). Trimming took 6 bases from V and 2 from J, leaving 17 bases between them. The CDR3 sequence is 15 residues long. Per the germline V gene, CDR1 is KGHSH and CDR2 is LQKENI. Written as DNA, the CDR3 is TGTGCCAGCTCCAATAGCGTCACGACAACCTACGAGCAGTACTTC. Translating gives CASSNSVTTTYEQYF.

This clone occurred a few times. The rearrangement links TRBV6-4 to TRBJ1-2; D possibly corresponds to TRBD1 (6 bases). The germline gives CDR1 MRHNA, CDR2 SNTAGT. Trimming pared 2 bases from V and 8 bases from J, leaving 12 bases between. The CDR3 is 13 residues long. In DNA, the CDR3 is TGTGCCAGCAGTGACGATACAGGGTTAGGCTACACCTTC. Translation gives CASSDDTGLGYTF.